This T cell receptor (beta chain) was observed in a study of blood T cells in healthy people across ages. A sample-barcoded 5' primer and a J-beta primer mix were used in a second PCR of roughly 7 to 12 cycles. TCRdb re-derived calls from the 5' RACE reads in MiXCR, one entry per CDR3 protein. The table has over a million distinct CDR3 sequences, about 43% seen once. CDR1 and CDR2 (germline): LGHDT, YNNKEL (reference sequence). Trimming took 5 bases from V and 5 from J; bases not matched to a gene: 7. There are 14 residues in the CDR3. Study-wide results and limits: More naive CD4+ cells and higher diversity were found in long-lived than in aged donors.

With respect to this clonotype: The antigen remains unidentified.

The sequencing sample was made of blood. J is TRBJ2-7 and V is TRBV3-1; TRBD2 matches at 9 bases. The receptor's source is a woman aged 18-29 years in good health. The DNA for the CDR3 is TGTGCCAGCAGCGAAGCTAGCGGGGACGACGAGCAGTACTTC. It encodes CASSEASGDDEQYF.